This TCR beta chain was identified during a study of blood T cell repertoires in COVID-19. Whole-study context: Italy, Spain and the United States were the sources of the convalescent and acute COVID-19 samples. The cDNA or gDNA used as material had been derived from T cells, B-cell-depleted T cells, or PBMCs.

Original data processing: It was from reference gene primer amplification that nucleated cell counts were estimated. Here immunoSEQ multiplex PCR was the method, and the copy in TCRdb shows in-frame clones only, minus some. The V and J calls and clone size were taken over from that table, and D and trimming were inferred from the DNA. Among more than 200,000 clones listed, approximately 86% were seen once. The germline V gene has CDR1 SGHNT and CDR2 YYREEE (reference sequence). V was clipped by 4 bases and J by 5 bases; unmatched bases: 14. The CDR3 spans 16 residues. This sequence joins TRBV5-4 and TRBJ2-5, with 7 positions matching TRBD2. The source is a man aged 25-45 years with active or convalescent COVID-19. Sequencing used peripheral blood. As DNA, the CDR3 is TGTGCCAGCAGCCCTAGAAAGCGCACTAGCGTGGAGACCCAGTACTTC. Amino acid sequence: CASSPRKRTSVETQYF. Complete variable domain (other parts from reference TRBV5-4 and TRBJ2-5): ETGVTQSPTHLIKTRGQQVTLRCSSQSGHNTVSWYQQALGQGPQFIFQYYREEENGRGNFPPRFSGLQFPNYSSELNVNALELDDSALYLCASSPRKRTSVETQYFGPGTRLLVL.